The 11 T cell receptor beta chains in this list originate from one sample, sequenced in a study of blood T cells in healthy people across ages. The second PCR ran about 6 to 11 cycles with a sample-barcoded 5' primer and J-beta primers. TCRdb redid the calling of the 5' RACE reads with MiXCR, one entry per CDR3 protein. The sample contains about 1.5 million distinct CDR3 sequences, around 42% of which appear only once. Sequencing used blood. Source of these receptors: a young woman in good health.

The J gene is TRBJ2-7, the V gene TRBV6-5; 7 bases match TRBD1. The CDR3 is made up of 14 amino acids. Trimming took 5 bases from V and 4 from J; bases not matched to a gene: 8. Germline-derived CDR1 and CDR2 are MNHEY and SVGAGI. This CDR3 reads CASSLQGLQYEQYF. DNA of the CDR3: TGTGCCAGCAGTCTACAGGGGCTTCAGTACGAGCAGTACTTC.

This clonotype has more than one count but fewer than ten. The chain has TRBV7-2 and TRBJ1-5; D gene uncertain. V lost 2 bases to trimming and J lost 6 bases, with 11 bases between them. CDR1 is SGHTA, CDR2 FQGNSA, per germline. The CDR3 runs 14 residues. As DNA, the CDR3 is TGTGCCAGCAGCTTAAGTAGGGTGGGTCAGCCCCAGCATTTT. Encoded protein: CASSLSRVGQPQHF.

V is TRBV19 and J is TRBJ1-6; D may be TRBD1 (5 bases). Per the germline V gene, CDR1 is LNHDA and CDR2 is SQIVND (reference sequence). The V and J ends lost 5 bases and 6 bases respectively, with 8 bases between them. This CDR3 spans 13 amino acids. The DNA of the CDR3 is TGTGCCAGTAGTGCGGACACTAATTCACCCCTCCACTTT. Translation gives CASSADTNSPLHF.

This clonotype came up a few times. The chain links TRBV7-9 to TRBJ2-7; D might be TRBD2 (6 bases). Trimming stripped 6 bases from V and 7 bases from J, with 16 bases between. This CDR3 comprises 13 residues. The germline CDR1 and CDR2 sequences are SEHNR and FQNEAQ (reference sequence). The CDR3 reads CASRRSGSLEQYF. The CDR3, as DNA: TGTGCCAGCAGGAGGTCCGGGAGCTTGGAGCAGTACTTC.

This clonotype was detected ten times or more. The chain is built from TRBV11-2 and TRBJ2-5, with unresolved D. V was pared by 5 bases and J by 1 base, with 8 bases between. This CDR3 comprises 13 residues. Germline CDR1 reads SGHAT; CDR2 reads FQNNGV. CDR3 sequence: CASSPDLQETQYF. In DNA, the CDR3 is TGTGCCAGCAGCCCGGACCTCCAAGAGACCCAGTACTTC.

This clonotype turned up a few times. The rearrangement uses TRBV4-1 and TRBJ1-2; no firm D call. CDR1 and CDR2 from the germline V gene are MGHRA and YSYEKL. This CDR3 comprises 11 residues. V was clipped by 5 bases and J by 8 bases, with 9 bases between them. The CDR3 here is CASSSWSGYTF. The CDR3 nucleotides read TGCGCCAGCAGCTCATGGTCCGGCTACACCTTC.

This clonotype has just a few counts. This chain links TRBV29-1 with TRBJ2-2; no definite D call. The germline V gene encodes CDR1 SQVTM and CDR2 ANQGSEA. Trimming shortened V by 6 bases and J by 5 bases, and 10 bases separated the two germline ends. CDR3 length: 12 residues. The CDR3 loop is CSVRAGTGELFF. The CDR3 DNA reads as TGCAGCGTCCGGGCCGGAACCGGGGAGCTGTTTTTT.

This clonotype was detected a few times. This chain links TRBV28 with TRBJ1-2; 8 bases are shared with TRBD1. V was pared by 6 bases and J by 3 bases, with 6 bases of the junction left unmatched. In germline, CDR1 is MDHEN, CDR2 SYDVKM. The CDR3 runs 14 residues. The CDR3 loop reads CASSRTGRDYGYTF. The CDR3 DNA reads TGTGCCAGCAGCCGGACAGGGAGGGACTATGGCTACACCTTC.

The chain couples TRBV9 to TRBJ1-6, with 8 bases fitting TRBD1. Germline-derived CDR1 and CDR2 are SGDLS and YYNGEE. V gave up 4 bases and J gave up 5 bases; unmatched junction bases: 8. This CDR3 is 16 amino acids long. The CDR3 sequence is CASSTREDRDNSPLHF. The CDR3 DNA follows: TGTGCCAGCAGCACCCGCGAGGACAGGGATAATTCACCCCTCCACTTT.

The chain recombines TRBV7-2 with TRBJ2-7; the D call may be TRBD1 or TRBD2 (5 bases each). The CDR3 is 17 amino acids. Germline V lookup: CDR1 SGHTA, CDR2 FQGNSA. V was trimmed by 0 bases and J by 0 bases, leaving 15 bases between them. In DNA, the CDR3 is TGTGCCAGCAGCTTAGCAACCGGGACCTTAAGCTCCTACGAGCAGTACTTC. Its protein is CASSLATGTLSSYEQYF. Variable domain in full (rest from reference TRBV7-2 and TRBJ2-7): GAGVSQSPSNKVTEKGKDVELRCDPISGHTALYWYRQSLGQGLEFLIYFQGNSAPDKSGLPSDRFSAERTGGSVSTLTIQRTQQEDSAVYLCASSLATGTLSSYEQYFGPGTRLTVT.

This clonotype was counted only a few times. The chain is built from TRBV7-9 and TRBJ1-1, with no clear D. The CDR3 spans 9 residues. With 8 bases removed from V and 8 bases from J, the gap between germline ends came to 6 bases. The germline gives CDR1 SEHNR, CDR2 FQNEAQ (reference sequence). The CDR3 nucleotides are TGTGCCAGCCCCACGGAAGCTTTCTTT. Its protein product is CASPTEAFF.